Listed here are 22 T cell receptor beta chains from one sample, sequenced in a study of blood T cell repertoires in COVID-19. Assay used: immunoSEQ multiplex PCR; TCRdb lists only in-frame clones, some missing. The sample lists about 140,000 clones; approximately 80% were seen once. Sequenced material: PBMCs or T cells enriched from blood (not recorded which). The receptor set was obtained from a woman between 18 and 29 years old who had been exposed to COVID-19.

J is TRBJ1-1 and V is TRBV19; D unclear. Germline V gene sequence: CDR1 LNHDA, CDR2 SQIVND (reference sequence). The CDR3 is 15 residues long. Trimming cost V 1 base and J 1 base, with 10 bases left between them. CDR3 amino acids: CASSIGESTNTEAFF. The CDR3 DNA sequence: TGTGCCAGTAGTATAGGCGAAAGCACGAACACTGAAGCTTTCTTT.

V and J are TRBV5-1 and TRBJ1-1; 7 bases map to TRBD1. The CDR3 loop spans 13 amino acids. From germline, CDR1 is SGHRS and CDR2 YFSETQ. The V segment lost 4 bases and the J segment 4 bases; nucleotides outside the gene matches: 4. CDR3 nucleotide sequence: TGCGCCAGCAGCCTCCGGGACAGCACTGAAGCTTTCTTT. It encodes CASSLRDSTEAFF.

V gene TRBV6-5 combines with J gene TRBJ2-3; 10 bases are shared with TRBD1. Trimming cost V 2 bases and J 2 bases; bases outside gene matches: 4. Germline V gene data show CDR1 as MNHEY and CDR2 as SVGAGI. This CDR3 has 16 residues. CDR3 DNA: TGTGCCAGCAGTTACGCCGGGACAGGGGTCACAGATACGCAGTATTTT. As protein: CASSYAGTGVTDTQYF.

V and J are TRBV9 and TRBJ1-6; 10 nucleotides match TRBD1. The CDR3 has 15 residues. Germline V gene data show CDR1 as SGDLS and CDR2 as YYNGEE. V lost 4 bases, J lost 9 bases, and 7 bases stayed unmatched. This CDR3 reads CASSSGDRGSSPLHF. The CDR3 region has the DNA TGTGCCAGCAGCTCCGGGGACAGGGGTAGTTCACCCCTCCACTTT.

The CDR3 protein is CASKKNPDQPQHF. DNA for the CDR3: TGCGCCTCAAAGAAGAATCCAGATCAGCCCCAGCATTTT. This chain uses TRBV5-1 with TRBJ1-5; no definite D call. The V end was cut by 10 bases, the J end by 5 bases, with 16 bases between. There are 13 residues in the CDR3. Germline CDR1 SGHRS, CDR2 YFSETQ.

CDR3 DNA sequence: TGTGCCAGCTCACCACCGGGGGCTAGCGGGACCTCAGAGCAGTACTTC. Translated: CASSPPGASGTSEQYF. This rearrangement joins TRBV18 to TRBJ2-7, with 9 bases that match TRBD2. The length of the CDR3 is 16 residues. Trimming at V came to 0 bases and at J to 7 bases, leaving 10 bases not matched to a gene. CDR1 is KGHSH and CDR2 is LQKENI in the germline V gene. Full variable domain (rest looked up from reference TRBV18 and TRBJ2-7): NAGVMQNPRHLVRRRGQEARLRCSPMKGHSHVYWYRQLPEEGLKFMVYLQKENIIDESGMPKERFSAEFPKEGPSILRIQQVVRGDSAAYFCASSPPGASGTSEQYFGPGTRLTVT.

This rearrangement joins TRBV6-5 to TRBJ1-1, with TRBD1 identical over 11 bases. Losses at the gene ends were 8 bases for V and 5 bases for J; bases not matched to a gene: 4. Germline values: CDR1 MNHEY, CDR2 SVGAGI. This CDR3 is built from 13 residues. As DNA, the CDR3 is TGTGCCAGCGGACAGGGGGCAAGGACTGAAGCTTTCTTT. Translated, it gives CASGQGARTEAFF.

The chain recombines TRBV5-1 with TRBJ2-7, with D possibly matching TRBD2 (5 bases). V lost 0 bases and J lost 2, with 12 bases in between. Germline CDR1 SGHRS, CDR2 YFSETQ. The CDR3 runs 15 residues. The CDR3 DNA sequence: TGCGCCAGCAGCTTGGCCCGGAGGTTGACCTACGAGCAGTACTTC. Its protein is CASSLARRLTYEQYF.

The chain couples TRBV10-3 to TRBJ1-5; TRBD1 matches 10 bases. The CDR3 spans 15 residues. The V gene's germline CDR1 is ENHRY and CDR2 SYGVKD. The junction had 6 bases not matched to a gene; V was cut back by 8 bases and J by 2 bases. CDR3 residues: CAIGGTGERNQPQHF. DNA of the CDR3: TGTGCCATCGGGGGGACAGGGGAACGCAATCAGCCCCAGCATTTT.

V is TRBV3-1 (or the pseudogene TRBV3-2) and J is TRBJ1-4; D unresolved. The germline gives CDR1 LGHDT, CDR2 YNNKEL (reference sequence). Trimming cost V 4 bases and J 0 bases, with 9 bases left between them. This CDR3 has 15 amino acids. For the CDR3, the DNA is TGTGCCAGCAGCCTTCAAGAGACAACTAATGAAAAACTGTTTTTT. This encodes CASSLQETTNEKLFF.

This rearrangement joins TRBV2 to TRBJ2-7; D gene unclear. CDR1 and CDR2 (germline): SNHLY, FYNNEI. Trimming cost V 4 bases and J 2 bases, with 6 bases left between them. The CDR3 is made up of 12 amino acids. The CDR3 nucleotides read TGTGCCAGCAGTGGGGCTACCTACGAGCAGTACTTC. It yields the protein CASSGATYEQYF.

Only one count was recorded for this clone. The chain has TRBV9 and TRBJ1-1, with D unresolved. This CDR3 contains 14 residues. The germline CDR1 and CDR2 sequences are SGDLS and YYNGEE. Deletions cut 3 bases from V and 2 bases from J, with 11 bases between. The CDR3 sequence is CASSGLPSNTEAFF. Written as DNA, the CDR3 is TGTGCCAGCAGCGGCCTTCCAAGCAACACTGAAGCTTTCTTT.

The rearrangement uses TRBV19 and TRBJ2-3; 8 nucleotides align to TRBD1. V lost 9 bases to trimming and J lost 4 bases; unmatched junction nucleotides: 9. The CDR3 has 14 amino acids. The germline CDR1 and CDR2 sequences are LNHDA and SQIVND (reference sequence). CDR3 loop: CASQPPDRADTQYF. DNA of the CDR3: TGTGCCAGCCAGCCCCCGGACAGGGCAGATACGCAGTATTTT.

The chain employs TRBV12-3 or TRBV12-4 and TRBJ1-2; D possibly corresponds to TRBD1 (5 bases). The CDR3 runs to 13 residues. The V gene lost 6 bases and the J gene lost 2 bases, with 10 bases spanning the gap. The CDR3 DNA follows: TGTGCCAGCAGCATGACAGCAAACTATGGCTACACCTTC. Protein product: CASSMTANYGYTF.

The chain carries TRBV29-1 and TRBJ2-7, with D possibly being TRBD2 (5 bases). Between the trimmed V and J ends, which lost 7 bases and 0 bases, there was a span of 10 bases. The CDR3 contains 12 residues. CDR1 and CDR2 from the germline V gene are SQVTM and ANQGSEA. The CDR3 bases are TGCAGCGCAACTAGGAGCTCCTACGAGCAGTACTTC. This translates into CSATRSSYEQYF.

The chain employs TRBV12-3 or TRBV12-4 and TRBJ1-1; D remains ambiguous. The CDR3 has 13 amino acids. V lost 3 bases, J lost 3 bases, and 8 bases lay in between. The CDR3 spells CASSFEHHTEAFF. The DNA for the CDR3 is TGTGCCAGCAGTTTTGAGCACCACACTGAAGCTTTCTTT.

The J gene is TRBJ1-6, the V gene TRBV7-6, with D maybe TRBD1 (6 bases). Germline V CDR1 and CDR2: SGHVS, FNYEAQ. The germline V and J ends were trimmed by 3 bases and 9 bases, with 12 bases remaining between them. The CDR3 is 14 amino acids. The CDR3 protein is CASSLPGASSPLHF. The CDR3 DNA follows: TGTGCCAGCAGCTTGCCAGGGGCAAGTTCACCCCTCCACTTT.

The CDR3, as DNA: TGCGCCAGCAGCCAAGATCCAGGTCAGCCCCAGCATTTT. It yields the protein CASSQDPGQPQHF. The genes are TRBV4-1 and TRBJ1-5; D is ambiguous. The CDR3 totals 13 residues. V dropped 0 bases and J dropped 6 bases, with 6 bases sitting between them. The germline CDR1 and CDR2 sequences are MGHRA and YSYEKL.

V is TRBV19 and J is TRBJ1-5; D possibly corresponds to TRBD1 (5 bases). This CDR3 has 14 residues. V was clipped by 5 bases and J by 9 bases, with 17 bases between them. In germline, CDR1 is LNHDA, CDR2 SQIVND (reference sequence). CDR3 DNA: TGTGCCAGTAGTTCACGGGGGGGTTGGACGCCCCAGCATTTT. It translates to CASSSRGGWTPQHF.

The rearrangement links TRBV30 to TRBJ1-6; the D is unclear. In germline, CDR1 is GTSNPN, CDR2 SVGIG (reference sequence). V lost 3 bases and J 0 bases, leaving 15 bases between the germline ends. The CDR3 is 17 amino acids. The CDR3 coding sequence is TGTGCCTGGAGCACCCAGCGCCTCAGCTCCTATAATTCACCCCTCCACTTT. Amino acid sequence: CAWSTQRLSSYNSPLHF.

The chain employs TRBV19 and TRBJ1-1, with a possible D match to TRBD1 (5 bases). This CDR3 spans 15 amino acids. V was clipped by 4 bases and J by 0 bases, with 12 bases between them. Per germline, CDR1 LNHDA and CDR2 SQIVND (reference sequence). The CDR3 loop is CASSTRQSMNTEAFF. The CDR3 DNA reads TGTGCCAGTAGTACCCGACAGAGTATGAACACTGAAGCTTTCTTT.

The chain combines TRBV7-9 with TRBJ1-2; 9 nucleotides line up with TRBD1. This CDR3 comprises 14 residues. The V segment lost 5 bases and the J segment 2 bases; nucleotides outside the gene matches: 3. The germline V gene has CDR1 SEHNR and CDR2 FQNEAQ (reference sequence). The chain's CDR3 is CASSLDRGNYGYTF. CDR3 in DNA: TGTGCCAGCAGCCTGGACAGGGGAAACTATGGCTACACCTTC. The full variable domain, completed using reference TRBV7-9 and TRBJ1-2, is DTGVSQNPRHKITKRGQNVTFRCDPISEHNRLYWYRQTLGQGPEFLTYFQNEAQLEKSRLLSDRFSAERPKGSFSTLEIQRTEQGDSAMYLCASSLDRGNYGYTFGSGTRLTVV.